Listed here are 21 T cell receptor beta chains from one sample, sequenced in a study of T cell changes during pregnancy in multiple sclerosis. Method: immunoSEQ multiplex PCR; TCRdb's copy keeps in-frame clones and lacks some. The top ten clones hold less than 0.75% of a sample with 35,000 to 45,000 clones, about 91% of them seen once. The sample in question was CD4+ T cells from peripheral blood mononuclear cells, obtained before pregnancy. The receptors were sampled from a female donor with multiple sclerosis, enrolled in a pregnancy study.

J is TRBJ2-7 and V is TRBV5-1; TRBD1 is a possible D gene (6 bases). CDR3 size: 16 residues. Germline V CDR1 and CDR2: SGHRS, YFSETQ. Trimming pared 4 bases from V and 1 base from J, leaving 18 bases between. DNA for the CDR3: TGCGCCAGCAGCGTCACTACAGGGAGACCTTCCTACGAGCAGTACTTC. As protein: CASSVTTGRPSYEQYF.

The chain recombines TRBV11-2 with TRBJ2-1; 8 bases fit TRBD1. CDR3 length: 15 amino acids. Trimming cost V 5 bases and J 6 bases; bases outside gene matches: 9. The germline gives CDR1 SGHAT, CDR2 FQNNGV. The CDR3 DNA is TGTGCCAGCAGCCGGGACAGGCCAGGGCTCAATGAGCAGTTCTTC. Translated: CASSRDRPGLNEQFF.

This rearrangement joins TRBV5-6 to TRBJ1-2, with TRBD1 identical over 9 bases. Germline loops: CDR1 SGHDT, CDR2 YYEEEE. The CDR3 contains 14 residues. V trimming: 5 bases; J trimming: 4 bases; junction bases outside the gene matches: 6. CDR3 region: CASSPTGGFYGYTF. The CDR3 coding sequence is TGTGCCAGCAGTCCCACAGGGGGCTTCTATGGCTACACCTTC. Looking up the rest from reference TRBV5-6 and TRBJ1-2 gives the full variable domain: DAGVTQSPTHLIKTRGQQVTLRCSPKSGHDTVSWYQQALGQGPQFIFQYYEEEERQRGNFPDRFSGHQFPNYSSELNVNALLLGDSALYLCASSPTGGFYGYTFGSGTRLTVV.

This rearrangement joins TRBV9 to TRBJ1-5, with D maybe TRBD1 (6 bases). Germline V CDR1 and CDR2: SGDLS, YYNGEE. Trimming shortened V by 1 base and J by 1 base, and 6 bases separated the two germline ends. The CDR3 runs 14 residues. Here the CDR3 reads CASSVTGSNQPQHF. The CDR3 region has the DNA TGTGCCAGCAGCGTAACAGGGAGCAATCAGCCCCAGCATTTT.

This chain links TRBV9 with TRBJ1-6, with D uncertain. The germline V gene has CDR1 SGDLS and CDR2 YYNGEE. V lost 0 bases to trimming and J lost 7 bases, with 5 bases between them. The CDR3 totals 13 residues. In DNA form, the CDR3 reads TGTGCCAGCAGCGTAGCTAGGAATTCACCCCTCCACTTT. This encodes CASSVARNSPLHF.

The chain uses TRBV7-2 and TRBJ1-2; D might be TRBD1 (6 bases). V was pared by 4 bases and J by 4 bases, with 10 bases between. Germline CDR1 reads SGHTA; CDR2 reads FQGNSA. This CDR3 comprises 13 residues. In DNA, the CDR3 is TGTGCCAGCAGCTCCAGGGGATCCTATGGCTACACCTTC. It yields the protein CASSSRGSYGYTF.

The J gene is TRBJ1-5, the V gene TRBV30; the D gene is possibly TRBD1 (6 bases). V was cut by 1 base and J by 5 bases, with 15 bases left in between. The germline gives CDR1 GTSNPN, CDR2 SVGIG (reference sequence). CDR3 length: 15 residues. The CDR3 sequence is CAWSGIRGTDQPQHF. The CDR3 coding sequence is TGTGCCTGGAGTGGCATCAGGGGAACGGATCAGCCCCAGCATTTT.

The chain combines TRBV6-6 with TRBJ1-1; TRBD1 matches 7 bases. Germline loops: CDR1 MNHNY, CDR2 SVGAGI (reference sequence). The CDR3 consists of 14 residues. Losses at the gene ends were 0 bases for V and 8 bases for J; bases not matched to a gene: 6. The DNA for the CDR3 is TGTGCCAGCAGTTACTCGAGTAAGGACAGGGAAGCTTTCTTT. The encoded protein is CASSYSSKDREAFF.

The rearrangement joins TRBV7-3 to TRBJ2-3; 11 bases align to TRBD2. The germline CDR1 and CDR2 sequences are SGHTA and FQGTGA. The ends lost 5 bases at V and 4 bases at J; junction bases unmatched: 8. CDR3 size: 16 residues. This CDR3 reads CASSLKLAGEADTQYF. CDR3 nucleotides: TGTGCCAGCAGCCTTAAACTAGCGGGGGAGGCAGATACGCAGTATTTT.

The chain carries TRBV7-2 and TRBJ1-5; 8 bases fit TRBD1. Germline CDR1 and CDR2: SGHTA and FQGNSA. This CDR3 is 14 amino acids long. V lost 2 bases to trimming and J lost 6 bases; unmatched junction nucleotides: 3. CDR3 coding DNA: TGTGCCAGCAGCTTACAGGGGGCTCGTCAGCCCCAGCATTTT. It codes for CASSLQGARQPQHF. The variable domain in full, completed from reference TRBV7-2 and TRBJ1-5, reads GAGVSQSPSNKVTEKGKDVELRCDPISGHTALYWYRQSLGQGLEFLIYFQGNSAPDKSGLPSDRFSAERTGGSVSTLTIQRTQQEDSAVYLCASSLQGARQPQHFGDGTRLSIL.

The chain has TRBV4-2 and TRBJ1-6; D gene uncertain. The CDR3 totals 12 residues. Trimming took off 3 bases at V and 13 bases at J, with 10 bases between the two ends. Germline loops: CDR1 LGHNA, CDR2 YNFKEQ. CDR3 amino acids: CASSQAPSPLHF. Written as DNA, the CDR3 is TGTGCCAGCAGCCAGGCCCCATCCCCCCTCCACTTT.

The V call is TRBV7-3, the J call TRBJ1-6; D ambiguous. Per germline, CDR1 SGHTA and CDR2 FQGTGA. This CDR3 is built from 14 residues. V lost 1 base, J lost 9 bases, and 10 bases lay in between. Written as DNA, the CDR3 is TGTGCCAGCAGCTTAAACGGGGTGGGTTCACCCCTCCACTTT. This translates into CASSLNGVGSPLHF.

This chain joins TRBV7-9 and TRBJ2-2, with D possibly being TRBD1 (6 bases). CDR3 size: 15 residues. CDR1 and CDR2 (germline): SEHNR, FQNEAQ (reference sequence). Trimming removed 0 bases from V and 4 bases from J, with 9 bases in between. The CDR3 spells CASSLARTVTGELFF. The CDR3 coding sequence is TGTGCCAGCAGCTTAGCTAGGACAGTCACCGGGGAGCTGTTTTTT.

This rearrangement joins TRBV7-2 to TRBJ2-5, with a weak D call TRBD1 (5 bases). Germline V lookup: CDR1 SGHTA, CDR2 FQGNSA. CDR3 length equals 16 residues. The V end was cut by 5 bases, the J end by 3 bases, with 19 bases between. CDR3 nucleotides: TGTGCCAGCAGCACAGGTACCCTACCTAGTAAAGAGACCCAGTACTTC. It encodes CASSTGTLPSKETQYF.

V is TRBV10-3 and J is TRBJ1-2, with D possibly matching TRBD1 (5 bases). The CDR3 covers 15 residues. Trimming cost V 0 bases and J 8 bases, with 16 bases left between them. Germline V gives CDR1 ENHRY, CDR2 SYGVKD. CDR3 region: CAISESGGSLGGYTF. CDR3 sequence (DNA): TGTGCCATCAGTGAGTCGGGGGGGAGCCTCGGAGGCTACACCTTC.

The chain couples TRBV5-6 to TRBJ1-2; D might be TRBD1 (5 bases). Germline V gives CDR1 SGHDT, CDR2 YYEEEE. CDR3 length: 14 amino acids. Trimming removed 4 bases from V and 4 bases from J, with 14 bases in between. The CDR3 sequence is CASSQSPRGYGYTF. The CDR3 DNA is TGTGCCAGCAGCCAATCGCCTAGGGGCTATGGCTACACCTTC.

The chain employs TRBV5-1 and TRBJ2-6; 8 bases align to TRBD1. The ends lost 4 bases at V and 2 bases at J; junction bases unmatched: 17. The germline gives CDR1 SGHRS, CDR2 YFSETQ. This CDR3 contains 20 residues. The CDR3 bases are TGCGCCAGCAGCCAAATCCCCCTGGACAGGGACGGGACTGGGGCCAACGTCCTGACTTTC. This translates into CASSQIPLDRDGTGANVLTF.

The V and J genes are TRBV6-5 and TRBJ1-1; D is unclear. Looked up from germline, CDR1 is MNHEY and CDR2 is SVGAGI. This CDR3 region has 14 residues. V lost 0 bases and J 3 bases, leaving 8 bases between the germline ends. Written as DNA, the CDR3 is TGTGCCAGCAGTTACTCACCCGGGGACACTGAAGCTTTCTTT. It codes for CASSYSPGDTEAFF.

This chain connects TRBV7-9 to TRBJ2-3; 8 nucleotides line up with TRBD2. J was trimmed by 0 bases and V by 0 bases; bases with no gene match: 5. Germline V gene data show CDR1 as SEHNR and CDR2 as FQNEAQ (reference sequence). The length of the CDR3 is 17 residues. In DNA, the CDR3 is TGTGCCAGCAGCTTAGCGCGGGTAGCGGGAAGCACAGATACGCAGTATTTT. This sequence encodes CASSLARVAGSTDTQYF.

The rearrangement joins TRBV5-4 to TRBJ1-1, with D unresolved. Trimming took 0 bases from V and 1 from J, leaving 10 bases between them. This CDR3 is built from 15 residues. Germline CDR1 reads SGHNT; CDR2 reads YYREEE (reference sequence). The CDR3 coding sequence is TGTGCCAGCAGCTTGGCGAGGGATCGGAACACTGAAGCTTTCTTT. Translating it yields CASSLARDRNTEAFF.

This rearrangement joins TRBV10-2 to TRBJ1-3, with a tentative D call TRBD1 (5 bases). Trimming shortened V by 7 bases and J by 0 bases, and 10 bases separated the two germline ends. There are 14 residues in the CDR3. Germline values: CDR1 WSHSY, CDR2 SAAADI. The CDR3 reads CASIQQDSGNTIYF. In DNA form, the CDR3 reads TGCGCCAGCATCCAACAGGACTCTGGAAACACCATATATTTT.